Listed below are T cell receptor beta chains from one sample, sequenced in a study of shared T cell receptors in the human thymus. Assay: immunoSEQ multiplex PCR; the TCRdb copy retains only in-frame clones and omits some. The sample has a few hundred thousand clones, 95% seen once. Sequencing was performed on thymocytes. These TCRs come from a human donor. CDR3s include the opening cysteine and the closing phenylalanine or tryptophan.

v_call,j_call,cdr3_aa
TRBV19,TRBJ1-1,CASSIGTGGPPNTEAFF
TRBV7-8,TRBJ2-3,CASSLLTYGVGHADTQYF
TRBV6-1,TRBJ2-7,CASSEPRPVGSYEQYF
TRBV6-1,TRBJ2-3,CASSEKSASGRATDTQYF
TRBV28,TRBJ1-4,CASSRNEELFF
TRBV7-9,TRBJ2-1,CASAGTSNHEQFF
TRBV5-1,TRBJ2-7,CASSLAQREVQHEQYF
TRBV10-3,TRBJ1-4,CAISEGARQGANEKLFF
TRBV7-9,TRBJ2-1,CASSLEVDEQFF
TRBV7-9,TRBJ2-7,CASSPGIGVREQYF
TRBV30,TRBJ1-5,CAWSIRAQSNQPQHF
TRBV10-3,TRBJ2-1,CAIRATETRYNEQFF
TRBV28,TRBJ2-4,CASSSGRQGLAKNIQYF
TRBV29-1,TRBJ2-3,CSAPGQGGTDTQYF
TRBV11-2,TRBJ1-1,CASSLSPRNTEAFF
TRBV19,TRBJ1-2,CASSSQDSLNYGYTF
TRBV18,TRBJ1-3,CASSPGSSGNTIYF
TRBV9,TRBJ2-2,CASSVELAGGPTGTGELFF
TRBV11-3,TRBJ2-1,CASSLEGTSSYNEQFF
TRBV19,TRBJ2-3,CASSIWATSTDTQYF
TRBV28,TRBJ2-1,CASGAGGLASNEQFF
TRBV5-5,TRBJ2-7,CASSFKGTGNEQYF
TRBV28,TRBJ2-1,CASSPRDRAYNEQFF
TRBV28,TRBJ1-1,CASSFMAVRSGGEGTEAFF
TRBV27,TRBJ2-2,CASQTGKGTGELFF
TRBV5-8,TRBJ2-5,CASSSGPWETQYF
TRBV9,TRBJ1-1,CASSPGGADLSTEAFF
TRBV5-8,TRBJ2-1,CASSLASGLNEQFF
TRBV5-6,TRBJ2-3,CASSLSPRVIPDTQYF
TRBV28,TRBJ1-1,CASSPQGAITEAFF
TRBV4-1,TRBJ2-3,CASSQASIPSTDTQYF
TRBV19,TRBJ2-1,CASSIGIPDSSDNEQFF
TRBV5-4,TRBJ2-2,CASSPLAAGEITGELFF
TRBV6-5,TRBJ2-3,CASSYAGTGGWDTQYF
TRBV29-1,TRBJ2-3,CSVEATSGRYADTQYF
TRBV19,TRBJ1-2,CATTRGVDGYTF
TRBV6-5,TRBJ2-7,CASSKLSDRGYEQYF
TRBV28,TRBJ2-2,CASRSGGTGELFF
TRBV7-9,TRBJ2-3,CASRPGLASDTQYF
TRBV28,TRBJ2-7,CASSHDRGRYEQYF
TRBV19,TRBJ1-1,CASILSRTGPNTEAFF
TRBV6-6,TRBJ2-7,CASRREQGEGVYEQYF
TRBV5-4,TRBJ2-7,CASSLSPYEQYF
TRBV27,TRBJ2-7,CASSLGGGEQYF
TRBV9,TRBJ2-2,CASSERLAGWVTGELFF
TRBV9,TRBJ2-3,CASSVVSGSNTDTQYF